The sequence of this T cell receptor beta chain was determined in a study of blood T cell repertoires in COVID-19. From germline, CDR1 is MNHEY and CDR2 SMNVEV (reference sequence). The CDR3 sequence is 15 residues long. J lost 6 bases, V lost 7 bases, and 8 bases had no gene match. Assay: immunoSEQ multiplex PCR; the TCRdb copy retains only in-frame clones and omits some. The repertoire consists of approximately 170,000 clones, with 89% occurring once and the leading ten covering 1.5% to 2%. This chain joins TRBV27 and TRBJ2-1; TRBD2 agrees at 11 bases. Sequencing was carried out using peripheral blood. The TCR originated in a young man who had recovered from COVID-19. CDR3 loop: CASTRLAGKVNEQFF. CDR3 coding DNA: TGTGCCAGCACCCGACTAGCGGGAAAAGTCAATGAGCAGTTCTTC.